A single sample is the source of the 5 T cell receptor beta chains below, sequenced in a study of cytomegalovirus exposure and HLA in healthy donors. The PCR had 60 Vbeta and 13 Jbeta primers. The assay was immunoSEQ multiplex PCR, and TCRdb's table has in-frame clones only and misses some. The table has some 110,000 clones, approximately 80% seen once; the top ten hold approximately 5%. The sample was PBMCs. The receptors here all came from a young woman in good health and CMV-seropositive.

This sequence joins TRBV6-5 and TRBJ2-7; 7 nucleotides line up with TRBD2. V lost 5 bases and J lost 0; bases outside the gene matches: 1. Germline values: CDR1 MNHEY, CDR2 SVGAGI. The length of the CDR3 is 13 residues. CDR3 coding DNA: TGTGCCAGCAGTAGGGACTACTCCTACGAGCAGTACTTC. Protein: CASSRDYSYEQYF.

The rearrangement uses TRBV9 and TRBJ1-1; no clear D. This CDR3 region has 17 residues. V was shortened by 4 bases and J by 0 bases, with 19 bases between the two germline ends. CDR1 and CDR2 (germline): SGDLS, YYNGEE. CDR3 region: CASSLSPTNTVNTEAFF. CDR3 sequence (DNA): TGTGCCAGCAGCCTAAGCCCGACTAACACAGTGAACACTGAAGCTTTCTTT.

This clone has only one observation. The chain is built from TRBV5-1 and TRBJ2-1; D may be TRBD2 (6 bases). CDR1 and CDR2 (germline): SGHRS, YFSETQ. The V and J ends lost 4 bases and 0 bases respectively, with 11 bases between them. The length of the CDR3 is 15 residues. This CDR3 is CASSQTRSSYNEQFF. CDR3 nucleotides: TGCGCCAGCAGCCAGACTAGGAGCTCCTACAATGAGCAGTTCTTC.

This clone has just a few counts. The V call is TRBV19, the J call TRBJ1-2, with 9 bases aligning to TRBD1. The CDR3 length is 14 residues. CDR1 and CDR2 from the germline V gene are LNHDA and SQIVND (reference sequence). J was trimmed by 7 bases and V by 3 bases; bases with no gene match: 6. CDR3 protein: CASSISGQGGGYTF. In nucleotides, the CDR3 is TGTGCCAGTAGTATCTCGGGACAGGGAGGTGGCTACACCTTC.

The chain recombines TRBV29-1 with TRBJ2-7; TRBD2 is a possible D gene (7 bases). Trimming removed 5 bases from V and 5 bases from J, with 19 bases in between. The CDR3 sequence is 14 residues long. CDR1 SQVTM and CDR2 ANQGSEA come from the germline V gene. Here the CDR3 reads CSVLGGGYSDEQYF. The CDR3 coding sequence is TGCAGCGTTCTAGGGGGAGGGTATTCCGACGAGCAGTACTTC.